A selection of T cell receptor beta chains follows, all from one sample in a study of Ad26.COV2.S vaccination and SARS-CoV-2 variants. Only in-frame clones appear in the TCRdb table, and some are missing; sequencing was by immunoSEQ multiplex PCR. Of hundreds of thousands of clones listed, around 89% were seen once; the top ten hold over 1.3%. The sequenced sample was peripheral blood, obtained in a trial of Ad26.COV2.S vaccine versus placebo. These TCRs come from a person between 18 and 60 years old who received the Ad26.COV2.S COVID-19 vaccine or a placebo. CDR3s leave out the opening cysteine and the closing phenylalanine or tryptophan. The order of the fields is CDR3 protein, J gene, D gene, V gene. D genes are given only for firm matches.

ASSDLGGYT TRBJ1-2 - TRBV10-2
ASSPFRGSDTQY TRBJ2-3 - TRBV3-1/TRBV3-2
ASSSDSMNTEAF TRBJ1-1 - TRBV5-1
ASSRGGENTEAF TRBJ1-1 - TRBV6-5
ASSDTGPHYEQY TRBJ2-7 - TRBV5-6
ASSGPPGTHYEQY TRBJ2-7 - TRBV5-4
ASSYRDRGEKLF TRBJ1-4 TRBD1 TRBV6-6
ASSPLGQNTEAF TRBJ1-1 - TRBV4-1
ASRSTGTDTQY TRBJ2-3 - TRBV27
ASSQELRASQY TRBJ2-7 - TRBV3-1/TRBV3-2
ASGGTPYSNQPQH TRBJ1-5 - TRBV5-5
ASNPTGTNQPQH TRBJ1-5 TRBD1 TRBV6-6
ASSSTTGGPFQETQY TRBJ2-5 TRBD1 TRBV19
ASSFQVSYEQY TRBJ2-7 - TRBV27
ASSPSGTDNSPLH TRBJ1-6 TRBD1 TRBV18
ASSQEFRTGAGGYT TRBJ1-2 TRBD1 TRBV14
ASSLVQVSGANVLT TRBJ2-6 - TRBV5-1
ASSPTGGAVYGYT TRBJ1-2 TRBD1 TRBV27
ASSIAGSTAQSSYNEQF TRBJ2-1 - TRBV19
ASSLGLRSEAF TRBJ1-1 - TRBV27
ASSIATGSFQPQH TRBJ1-5 - TRBV19
ASRTWALGTDTQY TRBJ2-3 - TRBV4-2
ASSPSLGQSENTEAF TRBJ1-1 - TRBV3-1/TRBV3-2
ASSPRQVATNEKLF TRBJ1-4 - TRBV5-1
ASSLVDDTQY TRBJ2-3 - TRBV5-1
ASSLDPATYNSPLH TRBJ1-6 - TRBV7-9
ASSKWTGSSYEQY TRBJ2-7 TRBD1 TRBV7-2
ASRDRGVPEAF TRBJ1-1 TRBD1 TRBV19
ASSYSIGQAEAF TRBJ1-1 TRBD1 TRBV6-5
ASTLKWGDTEAF TRBJ1-1 - TRBV7-2
ASSTQTSGRYGDTQY TRBJ2-3 TRBD2 TRBV7-2
ASSQAEGRSGAQETQY TRBJ2-5 TRBD2 TRBV4-2
ATQRLGGNTIY TRBJ1-3 - TRBV27
ASFYEQY TRBJ2-7 - TRBV5-8
ASSQGFRGLAGGKETQY TRBJ2-5 TRBD2 TRBV4-3
ASSPGGFNQPQH TRBJ1-5 - TRBV18
ASSLEGRPQY TRBJ2-3 - TRBV5-1
ASRPTVSSSYEQY TRBJ2-7 - TRBV7-8
ATSDLREQY TRBJ2-7 - TRBV24-1
ASALSYQETQY TRBJ2-5 - TRBV10-1
ASSLAATGADTEAF TRBJ1-1 TRBD1 TRBV5-1
ASSVPRTGGRTGELF TRBJ2-2 TRBD1 TRBV9
ASRAGGGNQPQH TRBJ1-5 TRBD1 TRBV19
ASSVTVGILTEAF TRBJ1-1 - TRBV5-6
ASSSVGSEAF TRBJ1-1 - TRBV12-3/TRBV12-4
ASRGGGYSNQPQH TRBJ1-5 - TRBV2